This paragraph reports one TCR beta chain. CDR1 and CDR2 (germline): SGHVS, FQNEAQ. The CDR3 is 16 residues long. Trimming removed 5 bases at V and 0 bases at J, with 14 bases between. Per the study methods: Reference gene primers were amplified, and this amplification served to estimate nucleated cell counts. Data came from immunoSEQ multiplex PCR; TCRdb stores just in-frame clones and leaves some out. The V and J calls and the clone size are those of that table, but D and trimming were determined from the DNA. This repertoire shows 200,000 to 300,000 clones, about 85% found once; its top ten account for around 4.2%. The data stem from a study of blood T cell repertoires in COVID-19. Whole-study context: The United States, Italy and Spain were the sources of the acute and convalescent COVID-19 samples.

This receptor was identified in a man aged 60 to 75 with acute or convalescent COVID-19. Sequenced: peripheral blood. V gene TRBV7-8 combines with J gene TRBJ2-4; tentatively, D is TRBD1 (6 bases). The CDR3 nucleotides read TGTGCCAGCAGCAAACCGGGACATTTAGCCAAAAACATTCAGTACTTC. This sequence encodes CASSKPGHLAKNIQYF.